This TCR beta chain was identified in a study of T-cell memory formation after mild COVID-19. This clonotype was counted only a few times. The germline gives CDR1 MDHEN, CDR2 SYDVKM. Trimming shortened V by 1 base and J by 6 bases, and 14 bases separated the two germline ends. The CDR3 is made up of 15 amino acids. TCRdb re-derived calls from the 5' RACE reads in MiXCR, one entry per CDR3 protein. The data contain approximately 60,000 distinct CDR3 sequences, about 10% of them seen just once; the ten biggest clones take up around 1.1%. The sequence was collected from a man aged 18 to 30 who had mild COVID-19 (a few samples of this study predate the infection). Cell type and time point are not known. The material sequenced was PBMCs or a T cell subset sorted from them (not recorded which). The V gene is TRBV28, the J gene TRBJ2-3; unclear D gene. The CDR3 region is CASSLFSVGPDTQYF. Here the CDR3 DNA reads TGTGCCAGCAGTTTATTCTCCGTTGGACCGGATACGCAGTATTTT.